What follows is one T cell receptor (beta chain) and its context. Time point described: late sampling 161 to 241 days after vaccination in three convalescent patients. MiXCR, run by TCRdb on the PCR reads, gives a single entry per CDR3 protein. The data hold about 29,000 distinct CDR3 sequences, with approximately 49% observed a single time. This specimen comes from a study of vaccination and CD4 T cells after COVID-19. For the study at large: For each participant, vaccination comprised two doses of either the BNT162b2 or the mRNA-1273 vaccine.

This material consisted of CD4+ T cells from blood, taken about 7 months after SARS-CoV-2 vaccination. The receptor's source is a human donor who had recovered from COVID-19.

CDR3 DNA: TGTGCCAGCAGCCGGGACAGGGGAAGACCTACTTCACCCCTCCACTTT. Its translation is CASSRDRGRPTSPLHF. The chain links TRBV6-1 to TRBJ1-6; TRBD1 agrees at 10 bases. The CDR3 spans 16 residues. Germline assignment: CDR1 MNHNS and CDR2 SASEGT. V dropped 6 bases and J dropped 9; count of bases not matched to a gene: 11.